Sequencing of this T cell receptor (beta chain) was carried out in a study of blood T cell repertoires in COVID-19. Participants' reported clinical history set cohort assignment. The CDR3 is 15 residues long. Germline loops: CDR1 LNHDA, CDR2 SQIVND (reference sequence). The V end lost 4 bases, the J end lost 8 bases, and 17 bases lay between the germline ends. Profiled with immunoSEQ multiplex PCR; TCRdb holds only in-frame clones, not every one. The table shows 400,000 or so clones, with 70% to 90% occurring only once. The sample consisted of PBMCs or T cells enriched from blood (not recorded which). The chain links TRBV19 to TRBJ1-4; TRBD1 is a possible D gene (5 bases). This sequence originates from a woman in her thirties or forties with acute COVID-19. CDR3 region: CASSTGPQGYEKLFF. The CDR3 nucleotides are TGTGCCAGTAGTACCGGGCCCCAGGGATACGAAAAACTGTTTTTT.